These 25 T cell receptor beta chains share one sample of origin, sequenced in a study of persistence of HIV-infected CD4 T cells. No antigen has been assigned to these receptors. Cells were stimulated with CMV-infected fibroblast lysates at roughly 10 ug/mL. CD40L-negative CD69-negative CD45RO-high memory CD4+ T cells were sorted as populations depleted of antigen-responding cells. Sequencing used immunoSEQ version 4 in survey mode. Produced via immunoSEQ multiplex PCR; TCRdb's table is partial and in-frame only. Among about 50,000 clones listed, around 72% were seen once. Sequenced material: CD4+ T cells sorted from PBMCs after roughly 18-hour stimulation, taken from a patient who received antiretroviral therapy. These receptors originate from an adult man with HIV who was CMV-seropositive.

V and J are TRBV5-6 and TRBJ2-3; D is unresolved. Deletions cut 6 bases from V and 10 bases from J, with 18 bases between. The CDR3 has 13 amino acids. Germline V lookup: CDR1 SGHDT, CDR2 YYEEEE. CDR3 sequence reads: CASNPQWGTAQYF. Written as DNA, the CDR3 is TGTGCCAGCAACCCTCAATGGGGAACGGCGCAGTATTTT.

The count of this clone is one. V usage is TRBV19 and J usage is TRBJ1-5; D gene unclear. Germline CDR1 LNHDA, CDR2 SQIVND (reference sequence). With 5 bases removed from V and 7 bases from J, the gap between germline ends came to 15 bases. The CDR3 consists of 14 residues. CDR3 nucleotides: TGTGCCAGTAGTGGCCGGGAGAGGCGACAGCCCCAGCATTTT. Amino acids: CASSGRERRQPQHF.

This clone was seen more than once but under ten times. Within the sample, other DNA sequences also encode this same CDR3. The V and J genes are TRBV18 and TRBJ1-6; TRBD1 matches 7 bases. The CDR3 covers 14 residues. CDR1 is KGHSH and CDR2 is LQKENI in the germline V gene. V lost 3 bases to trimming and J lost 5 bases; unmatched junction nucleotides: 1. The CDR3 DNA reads TGTGCCAGCTCACCTGGACAGGATAATTCACCCCTCCACTTT. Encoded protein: CASSPGQDNSPLHF.

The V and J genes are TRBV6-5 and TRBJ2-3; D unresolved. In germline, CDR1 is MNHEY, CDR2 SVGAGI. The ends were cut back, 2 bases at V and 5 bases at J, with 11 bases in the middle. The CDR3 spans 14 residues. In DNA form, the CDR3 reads TGTGCCAGCAGTTACCGTGGAGCTGGAGATACGCAGTATTTT. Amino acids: CASSYRGAGDTQYF.

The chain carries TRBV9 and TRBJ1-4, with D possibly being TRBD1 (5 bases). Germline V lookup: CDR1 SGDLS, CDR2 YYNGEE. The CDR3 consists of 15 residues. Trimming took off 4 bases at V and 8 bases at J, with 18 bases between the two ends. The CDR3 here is CASSTPGRGEEKLFF. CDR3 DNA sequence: TGTGCCAGCAGCACCCCGGGACGGGGGGAAGAAAAACTGTTTTTT.

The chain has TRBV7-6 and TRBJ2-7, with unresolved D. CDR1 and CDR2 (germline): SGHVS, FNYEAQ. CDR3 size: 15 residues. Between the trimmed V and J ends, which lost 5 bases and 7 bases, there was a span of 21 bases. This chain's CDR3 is CASSPLVRPEGEQYF. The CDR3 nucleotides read TGTGCCAGCAGCCCCCTCGTTAGACCCGAAGGGGAGCAGTACTTC. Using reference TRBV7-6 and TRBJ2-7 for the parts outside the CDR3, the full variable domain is GAGVSQSPRYKVTKRGQDVALRCDPISGHVSLYWYRQALGQGPEFLTYFNYEAQQDKSGLPNDRFSAERPEGSISTLTIQRTEQRDSAMYRCASSPLVRPEGEQYFGPGTRLTVT.

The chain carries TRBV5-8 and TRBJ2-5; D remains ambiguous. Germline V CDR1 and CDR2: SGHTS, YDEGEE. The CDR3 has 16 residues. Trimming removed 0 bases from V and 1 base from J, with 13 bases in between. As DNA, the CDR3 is TGTGCCAGCAGCTTGGTTCGGGCCCATATCCAAGAGACCCAGTACTTC. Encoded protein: CASSLVRAHIQETQYF.

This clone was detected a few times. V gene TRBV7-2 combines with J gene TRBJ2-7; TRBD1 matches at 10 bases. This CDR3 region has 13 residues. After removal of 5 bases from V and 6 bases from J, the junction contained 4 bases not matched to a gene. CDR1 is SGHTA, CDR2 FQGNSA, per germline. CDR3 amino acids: CASSTWDRGEQYF. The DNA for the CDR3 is TGTGCCAGCAGCACTTGGGACAGGGGCGAGCAGTACTTC.

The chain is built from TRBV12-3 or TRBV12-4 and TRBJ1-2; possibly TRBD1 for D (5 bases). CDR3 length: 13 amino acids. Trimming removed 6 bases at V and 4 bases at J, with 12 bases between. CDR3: CASRGAGGYGYTF. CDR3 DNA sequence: TGTGCCAGCAGGGGCGCCGGGGGCTATGGCTACACCTTC.

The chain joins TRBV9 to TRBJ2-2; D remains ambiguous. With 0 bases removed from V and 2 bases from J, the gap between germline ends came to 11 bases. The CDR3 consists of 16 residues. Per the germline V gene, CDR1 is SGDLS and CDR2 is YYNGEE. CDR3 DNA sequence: TGTGCCAGCAGCGTAGCTCGGACGATCAACACCGGGGAGCTGTTTTTT. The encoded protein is CASSVARTINTGELFF.

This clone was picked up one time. CDR3 in DNA: TGCGCCAGCAGCTTGGAGGTTGGGGGACAGGGGGGTTCACCCCTCCACTTT. Encoded protein: CASSLEVGGQGGSPLHF. The chain carries TRBV5-1 and TRBJ1-6; 11 bases match TRBD1. Germline trimming cut 0 bases from V and 9 bases from J; bases unmatched to any gene: 8. The CDR3 has 17 amino acids. Germline lookup yields CDR1 SGHRS and CDR2 YFSETQ.

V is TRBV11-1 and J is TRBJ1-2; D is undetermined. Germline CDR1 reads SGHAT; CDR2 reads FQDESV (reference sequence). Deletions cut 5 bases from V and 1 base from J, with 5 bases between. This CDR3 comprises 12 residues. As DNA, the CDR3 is TGTGCCAGCAGCACGGGTAACTATGGCTACACCTTC. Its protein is CASSTGNYGYTF.

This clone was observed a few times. In DNA, the CDR3 is TGTGCCAGCAGTTCCCTGGAAACAAGGGCTGGCTACACCTTC. Translating it yields CASSSLETRAGYTF. The rearrangement links TRBV28 to TRBJ1-2; D is unclear. The germline V gene has CDR1 MDHEN and CDR2 SYDVKM. Trimming took 4 bases from V and 7 from J, leaving 16 bases between them. This CDR3 has 14 amino acids.

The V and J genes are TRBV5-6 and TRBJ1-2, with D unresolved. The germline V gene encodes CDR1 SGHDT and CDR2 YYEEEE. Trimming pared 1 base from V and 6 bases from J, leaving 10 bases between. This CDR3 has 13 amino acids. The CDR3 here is CASSLNLYDGYTF. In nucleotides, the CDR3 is TGTGCCAGCAGCTTGAATCTCTACGATGGCTACACCTTC.

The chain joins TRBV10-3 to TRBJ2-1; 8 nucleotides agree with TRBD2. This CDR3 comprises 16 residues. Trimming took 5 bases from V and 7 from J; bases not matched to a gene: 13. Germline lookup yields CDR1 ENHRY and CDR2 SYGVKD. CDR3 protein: CAISKVLSGGKNEQFF. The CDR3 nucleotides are TGTGCCATCAGTAAAGTTCTCAGCGGGGGAAAGAATGAGCAGTTCTTC.

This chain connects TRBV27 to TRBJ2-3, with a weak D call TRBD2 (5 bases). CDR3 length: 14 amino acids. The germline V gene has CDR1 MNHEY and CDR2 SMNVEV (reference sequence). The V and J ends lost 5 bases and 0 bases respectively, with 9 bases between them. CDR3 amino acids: CASSDGGSTDTQYF. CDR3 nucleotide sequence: TGTGCCAGCAGTGACGGCGGGAGCACAGATACGCAGTATTTT.

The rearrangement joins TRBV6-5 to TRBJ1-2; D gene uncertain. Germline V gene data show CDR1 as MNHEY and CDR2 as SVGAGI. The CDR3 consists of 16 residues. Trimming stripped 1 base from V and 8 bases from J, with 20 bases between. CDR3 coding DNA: TGTGCCAGCAGTTACTACCGCGTGAGGACTCTATTAGGCTACACCTTC. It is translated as CASSYYRVRTLLGYTF.

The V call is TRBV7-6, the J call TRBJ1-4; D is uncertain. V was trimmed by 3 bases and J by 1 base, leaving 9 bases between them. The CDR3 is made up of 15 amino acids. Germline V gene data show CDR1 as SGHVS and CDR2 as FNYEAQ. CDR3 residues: CASSFLRGTNEKLFF. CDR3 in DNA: TGTGCCAGCAGCTTTCTCCGGGGAACTAATGAAAAACTGTTTTTT.

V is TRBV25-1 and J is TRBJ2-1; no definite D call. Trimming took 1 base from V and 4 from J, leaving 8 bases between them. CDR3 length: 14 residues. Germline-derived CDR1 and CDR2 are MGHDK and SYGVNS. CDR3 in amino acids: CASSESQSYNEQFF. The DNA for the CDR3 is TGTGCCAGCAGTGAATCTCAGAGTTACAATGAGCAGTTCTTC.

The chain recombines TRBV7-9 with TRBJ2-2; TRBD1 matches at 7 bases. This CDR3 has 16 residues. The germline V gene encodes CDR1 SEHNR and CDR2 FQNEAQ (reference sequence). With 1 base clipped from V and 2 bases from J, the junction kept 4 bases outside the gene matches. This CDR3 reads CASSLVRTGNTGELFF. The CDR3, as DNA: TGTGCCAGCAGCTTAGTTCGGACAGGTAACACCGGGGAGCTGTTTTTT. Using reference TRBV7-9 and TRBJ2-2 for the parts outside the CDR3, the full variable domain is DTGVSQNPRHKITKRGQNVTFRCDPISEHNRLYWYRQTLGQGPEFLTYFQNEAQLEKSRLLSDRFSAERPKGSFSTLEIQRTEQGDSAMYLCASSLVRTGNTGELFFGEGSRLTVL.

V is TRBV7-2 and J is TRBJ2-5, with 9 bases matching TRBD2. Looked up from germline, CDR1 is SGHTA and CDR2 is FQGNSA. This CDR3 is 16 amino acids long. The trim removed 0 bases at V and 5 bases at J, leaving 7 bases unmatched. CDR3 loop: CASSLALREGRETQYF. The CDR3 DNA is TGTGCCAGCAGCTTAGCGTTGCGGGAGGGCCGGGAGACCCAGTACTTC.

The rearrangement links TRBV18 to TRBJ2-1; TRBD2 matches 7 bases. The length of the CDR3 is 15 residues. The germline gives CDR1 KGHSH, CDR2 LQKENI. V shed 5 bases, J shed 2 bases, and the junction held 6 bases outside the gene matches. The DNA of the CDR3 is TGTGCCAGCTCAACACGGGGGACTACCTACAATGAGCAGTTCTTC. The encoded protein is CASSTRGTTYNEQFF.

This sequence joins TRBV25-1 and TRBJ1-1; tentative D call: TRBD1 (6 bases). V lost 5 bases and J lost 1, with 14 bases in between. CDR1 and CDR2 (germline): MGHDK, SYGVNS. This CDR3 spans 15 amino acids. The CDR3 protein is CASSYHGGPNTEAFF. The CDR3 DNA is TGTGCCAGCAGTTACCACGGGGGCCCGAACACTGAAGCTTTCTTT.

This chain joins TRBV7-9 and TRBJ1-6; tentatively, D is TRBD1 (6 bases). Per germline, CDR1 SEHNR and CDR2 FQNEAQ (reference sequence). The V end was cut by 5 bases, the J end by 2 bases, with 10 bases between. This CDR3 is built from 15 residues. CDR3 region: CASSKQGTYNSPLHF. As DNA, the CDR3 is TGTGCCAGCAGCAAACAGGGCACCTATAATTCACCCCTCCACTTT.

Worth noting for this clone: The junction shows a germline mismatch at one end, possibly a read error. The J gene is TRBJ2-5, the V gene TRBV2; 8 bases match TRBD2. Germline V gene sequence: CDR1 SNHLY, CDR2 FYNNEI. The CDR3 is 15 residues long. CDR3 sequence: CASSGRRGVSETQHF. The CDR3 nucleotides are TGTGCCAGCAGTGGCCGGCGGGGGGTGTCGGAGACCCAGCACTTC.